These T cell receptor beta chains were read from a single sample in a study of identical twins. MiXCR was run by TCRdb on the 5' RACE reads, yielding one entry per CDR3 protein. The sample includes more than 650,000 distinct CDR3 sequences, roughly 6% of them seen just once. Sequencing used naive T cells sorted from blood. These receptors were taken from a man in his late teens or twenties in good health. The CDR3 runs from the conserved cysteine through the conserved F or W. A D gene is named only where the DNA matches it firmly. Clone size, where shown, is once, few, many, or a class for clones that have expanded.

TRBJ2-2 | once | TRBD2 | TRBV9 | TGTGCCAGCAGCGTTAGGACTAGTTCGGGCACCGGGGAGCTGTTTTTT | CASSVRTSSGTGELFF
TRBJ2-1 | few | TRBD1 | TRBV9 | TGTGCCAGCAGGAGAGGGGGCGTGAGCTCCTACAATGAGCAGTTCTTC | CASRRGGVSSYNEQFF
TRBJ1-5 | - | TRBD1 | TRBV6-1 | TGTGCCAGCGGAAGACAGGGACCGAATCAGCCCCAGCATTTT | CASGRQGPNQPQHF
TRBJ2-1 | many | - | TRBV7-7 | TGTGCCAGCAGCTTATATGGCGGGGCCTCCTACAATGAGCAGTTCTTC | CASSLYGGASYNEQFF
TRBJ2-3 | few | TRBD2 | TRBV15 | TGTGCCACCAGCAGTAAAAGCGGGAGGGTAGGAGATACGCAGTATTTT | CATSSKSGRVGDTQYF
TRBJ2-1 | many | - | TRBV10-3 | TGTGCCATCGCAGACCCCTCCTACAATGAGCAGTTCTTC | CAIADPSYNEQFF
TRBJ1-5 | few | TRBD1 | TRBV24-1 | TGTGCCACCAGTGGGGACAGGGGTGTGGGCAATCAGCCCCAGCATTTT | CATSGDRGVGNQPQHF
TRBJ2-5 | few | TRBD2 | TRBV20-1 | TGCAGTGCGAGAGGGGTGACTAGCGGTAAAGAGACCCAGTACTTC | CSARGVTSGKETQYF
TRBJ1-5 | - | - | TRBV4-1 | TGCGCCAGCAGCCCGTTGATAGGAGACAATCAGCCCCAGCATTTT | CASSPLIGDNQPQHF
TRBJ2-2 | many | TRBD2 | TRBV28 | TGTGCCAGCAGGGGGGGGACGAACACCGGGGAGCTGTTTTTT | CASRGGTNTGELFF
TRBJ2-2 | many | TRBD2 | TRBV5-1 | TGCGCCAGCAGCTTCGGACTAGCGGGAGTTAGCACCGGGGAGCTGTTTTTT | CASSFGLAGVSTGELFF
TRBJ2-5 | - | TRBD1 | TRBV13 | TGTGCCAGCAGCTTAGTGTCAGGCACAGGGGAAGAGACCCAGTACTTC | CASSLVSGTGEETQYF
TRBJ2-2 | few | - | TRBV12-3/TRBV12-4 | TGTGCCAGCAGTCCGGGTGGGGCCGCCACCGGGGAGCTGTTTTTT | CASSPGGAATGELFF
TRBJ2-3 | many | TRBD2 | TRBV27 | TGTGCCAGCAGCCCCGGGACTAGTAGCACAGATACGCAGTATTTT | CASSPGTSSTDTQYF
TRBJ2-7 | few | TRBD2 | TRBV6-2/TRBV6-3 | TGTGCCAGCAGTTACTCGACTAGCGGGAGTCACGAGCAGTACTTC | CASSYSTSGSHEQYF
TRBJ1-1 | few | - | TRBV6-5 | TGTGCCAGCAGTTACTCAGGTACGCGCCCGAACACTGAAGCTTTCTTT | CASSYSGTRPNTEAFF
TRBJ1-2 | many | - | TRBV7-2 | TGTGCCAGCAGCTTAGGAGGGTCGGGACCGTACTATGGCTACACCTTC | CASSLGGSGPYYGYTF
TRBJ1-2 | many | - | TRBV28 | TGTGCCAGCAGTTTATCATCGGTGAGCTATGGCTACACCTTC | CASSLSSVSYGYTF
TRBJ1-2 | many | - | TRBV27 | TGTGCCAGCAGTAGAACAGGGCTTGATGGCTACACCTTC | CASSRTGLDGYTF
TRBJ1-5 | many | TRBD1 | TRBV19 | TGTGCCAGTAGGGGGACAGGGATAAGCAATCAGCCCCAGCATTTT | CASRGTGISNQPQHF
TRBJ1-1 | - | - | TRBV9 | TGTGCCAGCAGCGCAAGGACAGATCGGGCCACTGAAGCTTTCTTT | CASSARTDRATEAFF